Detailed here is one TCR beta chain. When the RNA was reverse transcribed, random hexamers were used with an input of about 0.5 to 1 ug. MiXCR, applied by TCRdb to the immunoSEQ multiplex PCR reads, yields one record per CDR3 protein. This table has approximately 180,000 distinct CDR3 sequences, under 97% appearing once. The data originate from a study of CD8 T cells in Susac syndrome. The germline CDR1 and CDR2 sequences are DFQATT and SNEGSKA (reference sequence). Trimming removed 2 bases at V and 0 bases at J, with 10 bases between. The CDR3 consists of 14 residues. The T cells that were sequenced for TCR beta were CD8+ and CD4+ cells from blood. The multiple sclerosis controls, all treatment-naive patients, had relapsing-remitting disease that was stable or active.

This receptor was identified in a human donor with multiple sclerosis. The sample comprised CD4+ T cells from PBMCs. This chain links TRBV20-1 with TRBJ1-1, with D unresolved. The CDR3 loop reads CSARSGTLNTEAFF. For the CDR3, the DNA is TGCAGTGCTAGATCGGGTACCTTGAACACTGAAGCTTTCTTT.